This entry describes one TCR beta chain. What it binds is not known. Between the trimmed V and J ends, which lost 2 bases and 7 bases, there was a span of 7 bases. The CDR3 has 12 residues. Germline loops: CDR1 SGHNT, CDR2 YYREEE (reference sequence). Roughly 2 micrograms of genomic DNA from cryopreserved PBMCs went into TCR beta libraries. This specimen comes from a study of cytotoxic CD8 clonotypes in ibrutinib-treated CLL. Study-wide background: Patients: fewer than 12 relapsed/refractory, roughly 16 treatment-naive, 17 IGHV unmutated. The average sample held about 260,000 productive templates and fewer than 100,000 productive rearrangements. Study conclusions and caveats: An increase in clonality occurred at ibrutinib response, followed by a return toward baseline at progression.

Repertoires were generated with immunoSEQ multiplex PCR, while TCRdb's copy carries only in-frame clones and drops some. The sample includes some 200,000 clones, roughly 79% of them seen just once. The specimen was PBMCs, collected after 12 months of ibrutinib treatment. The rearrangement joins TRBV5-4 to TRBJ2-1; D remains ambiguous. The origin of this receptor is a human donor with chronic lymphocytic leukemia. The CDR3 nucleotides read TGTGCCAGCAGCTTCTCCCAAAATGAGCAGTTCTTC. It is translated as CASSFSQNEQFF.